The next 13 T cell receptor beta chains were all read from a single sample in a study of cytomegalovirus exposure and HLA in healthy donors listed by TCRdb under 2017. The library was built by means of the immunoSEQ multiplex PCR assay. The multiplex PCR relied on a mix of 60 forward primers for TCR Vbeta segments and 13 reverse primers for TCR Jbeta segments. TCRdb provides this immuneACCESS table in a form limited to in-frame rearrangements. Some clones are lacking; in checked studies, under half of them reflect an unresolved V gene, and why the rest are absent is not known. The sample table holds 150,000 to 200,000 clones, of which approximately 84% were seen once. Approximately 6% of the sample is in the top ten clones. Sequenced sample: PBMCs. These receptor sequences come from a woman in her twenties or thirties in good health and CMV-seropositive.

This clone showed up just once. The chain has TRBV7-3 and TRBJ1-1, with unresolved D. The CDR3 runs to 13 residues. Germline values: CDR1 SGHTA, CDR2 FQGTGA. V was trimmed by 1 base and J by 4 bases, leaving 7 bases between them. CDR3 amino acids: CASSLNRFTEAFF. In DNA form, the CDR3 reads TGTGCCAGCAGCTTAAACAGATTCACTGAAGCTTTCTTT.

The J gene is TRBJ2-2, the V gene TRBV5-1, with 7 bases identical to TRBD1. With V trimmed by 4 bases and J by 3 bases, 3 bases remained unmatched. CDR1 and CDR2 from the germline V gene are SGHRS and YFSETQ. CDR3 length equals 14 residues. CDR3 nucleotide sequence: TGCGCCAGCAGCACCGGACAGGACACCGGGGAGCTGTTTTTT. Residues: CASSTGQDTGELFF.

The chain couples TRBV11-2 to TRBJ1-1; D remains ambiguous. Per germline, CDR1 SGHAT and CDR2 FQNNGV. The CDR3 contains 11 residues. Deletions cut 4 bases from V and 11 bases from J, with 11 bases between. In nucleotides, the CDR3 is TGTGCCAGCAGCTCACTCGTCAAGGCTTTCTTT. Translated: CASSSLVKAFF.

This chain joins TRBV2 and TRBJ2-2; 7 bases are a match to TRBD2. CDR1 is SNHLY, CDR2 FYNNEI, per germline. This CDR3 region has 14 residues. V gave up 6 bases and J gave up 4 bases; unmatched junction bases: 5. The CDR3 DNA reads TGTGCCAGCAGGGGAGGGAGTCTCACCGGGGAGCTGTTTTTT. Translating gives CASRGGSLTGELFF.

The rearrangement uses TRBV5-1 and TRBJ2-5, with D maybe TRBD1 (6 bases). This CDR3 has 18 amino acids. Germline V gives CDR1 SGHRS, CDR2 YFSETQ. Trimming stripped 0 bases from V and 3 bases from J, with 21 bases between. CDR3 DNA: TGCGCCAGCAGCTTGGGGGGTAGGGGGTTTGCTGCGGAAGAGACCCAGTACTTC. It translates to CASSLGGRGFAAEETQYF.

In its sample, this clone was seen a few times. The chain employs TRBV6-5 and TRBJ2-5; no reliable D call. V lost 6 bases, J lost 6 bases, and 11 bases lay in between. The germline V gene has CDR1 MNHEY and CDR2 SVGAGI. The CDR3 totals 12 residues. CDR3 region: CASSSDSKTQYF. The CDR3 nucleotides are TGTGCCAGCAGCTCAGATTCAAAGACCCAGTACTTC.

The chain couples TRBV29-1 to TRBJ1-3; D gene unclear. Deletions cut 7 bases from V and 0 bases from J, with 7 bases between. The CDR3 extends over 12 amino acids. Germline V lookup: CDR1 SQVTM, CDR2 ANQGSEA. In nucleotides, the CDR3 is TGCAGCGCCCAACTCTCTGGAAACACCATATATTTT. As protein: CSAQLSGNTIYF.

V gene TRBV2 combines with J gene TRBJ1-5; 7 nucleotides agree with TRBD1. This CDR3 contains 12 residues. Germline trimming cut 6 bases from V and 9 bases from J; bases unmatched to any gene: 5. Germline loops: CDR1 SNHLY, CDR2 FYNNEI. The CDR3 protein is CASRGGQAPQHF. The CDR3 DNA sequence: TGTGCCAGCAGGGGCGGACAGGCGCCCCAGCATTTT. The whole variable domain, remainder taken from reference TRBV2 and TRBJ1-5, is EPEVTQTPSHQVTQMGQEVILRCVPISNHLYFYWYRQILGQKVEFLVSFYNNEISEKSEIFDDQFSVERPDGSNFTLKIRSTKLEDSAMYFCASRGGQAPQHFGDGTRLSIL.

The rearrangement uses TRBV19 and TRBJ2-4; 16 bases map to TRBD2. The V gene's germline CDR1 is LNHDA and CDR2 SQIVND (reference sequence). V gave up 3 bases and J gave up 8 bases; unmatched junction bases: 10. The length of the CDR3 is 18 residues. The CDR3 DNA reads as TGTGCCAGTAGTATGAAGGGACTAGCGGGGGGGATGGGGGACATTCAGTACTTC. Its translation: CASSMKGLAGGMGDIQYF.

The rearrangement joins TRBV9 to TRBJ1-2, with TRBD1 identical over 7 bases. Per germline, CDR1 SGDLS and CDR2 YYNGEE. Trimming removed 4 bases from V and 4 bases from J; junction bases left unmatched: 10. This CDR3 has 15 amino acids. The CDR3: CASSIIPGTAYGYTF. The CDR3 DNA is TGTGCCAGCAGCATCATCCCAGGGACAGCCTATGGCTACACCTTC. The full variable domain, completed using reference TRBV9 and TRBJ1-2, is DSGVTQTPKHLITATGQRVTLRCSPRSGDLSVYWYQQSLDQGLQFLIQYYNGEERAKGNILERFSAQQFPDLHSELNLSSLELGDSALYFCASSIIPGTAYGYTFGSGTRLTVV.

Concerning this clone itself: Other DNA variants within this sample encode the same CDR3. The CDR3, as DNA: TGTGCCAGCAAGAAACTAGCGGGGGGGACAGATACGCAGTATTTT. Translated: CASKKLAGGTDTQYF. The chain couples TRBV2 to TRBJ2-3; 13 bases line up with TRBD2. Germline loops: CDR1 SNHLY, CDR2 FYNNEI. The CDR3 is 15 residues long. J gave up 3 bases and V 7 bases, and 4 bases lay outside the gene matches.

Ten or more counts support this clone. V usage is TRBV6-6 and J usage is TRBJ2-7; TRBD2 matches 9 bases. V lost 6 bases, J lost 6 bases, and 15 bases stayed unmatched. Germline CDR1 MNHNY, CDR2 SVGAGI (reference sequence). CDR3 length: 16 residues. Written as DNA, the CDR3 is TGTGCCAGCAGGTTCCTCCCTAGCGGGGAGAAGGCCGAGCAGTACTTC. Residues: CASRFLPSGEKAEQYF.

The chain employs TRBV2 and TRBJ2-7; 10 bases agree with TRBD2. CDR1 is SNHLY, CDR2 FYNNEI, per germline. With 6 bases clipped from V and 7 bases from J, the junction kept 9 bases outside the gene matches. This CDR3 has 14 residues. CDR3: CASRASGRAGEQYF. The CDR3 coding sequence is TGTGCCAGCAGGGCGAGCGGGAGGGCCGGAGAGCAGTACTTC.